This note documents a single TCR beta chain sequence. Its antigen is not identified. Healthy Caucasian individuals from Russia aged about 6 to 90 served as donors. The amount of total RNA extracted per sample was at least 5.5 micrograms. Alongside a J-beta primer mix, a sample-barcoded 5' primer served in a second PCR lasting about 7 to 11 cycles. Every cDNA molecule carried a tag from a template-switch adaptor bearing 12 random nucleotides. One entry per CDR3 protein, called by TCRdb with MiXCR from the 5' RACE reads. The table has some 900,000 distinct CDR3 sequences, around 26% seen once. The data derive from a study of blood T cells in healthy people across ages. General study results and limits: Investigators treated diversity estimates from one million T cells as underestimates.

V lost 5 bases, J lost 5 bases, and 9 bases stayed unmatched. This CDR3 is 15 amino acids long. Germline CDR1 reads MNHNY; CDR2 reads SVGAGI (reference sequence). This chain joins TRBV6-6 and TRBJ1-1; TRBD1 agrees at 9 bases. Specimen: blood. The receptor was isolated from an elderly woman in good health. The CDR3 region has the DNA TGTGCCAGCAGTAAACCGGGACAGGGAGGGACTGAAGCTTTCTTT. This codes for CASSKPGQGGTEAFF.